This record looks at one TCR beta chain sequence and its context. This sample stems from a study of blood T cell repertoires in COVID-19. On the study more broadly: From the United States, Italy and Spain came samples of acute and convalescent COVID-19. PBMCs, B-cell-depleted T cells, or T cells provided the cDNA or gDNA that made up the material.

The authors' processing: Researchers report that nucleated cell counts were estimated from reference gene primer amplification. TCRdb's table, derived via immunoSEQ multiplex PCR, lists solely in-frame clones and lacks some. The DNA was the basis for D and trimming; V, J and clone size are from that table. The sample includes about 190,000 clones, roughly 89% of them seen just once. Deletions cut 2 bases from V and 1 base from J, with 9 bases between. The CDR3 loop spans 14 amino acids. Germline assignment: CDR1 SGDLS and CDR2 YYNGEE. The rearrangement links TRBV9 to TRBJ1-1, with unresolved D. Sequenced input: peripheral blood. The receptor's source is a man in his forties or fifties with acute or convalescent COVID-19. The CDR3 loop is CASSVRAANTEAFF. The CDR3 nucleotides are TGTGCCAGCAGCGTGAGGGCGGCGAACACTGAAGCTTTCTTT.